The 9 T cell receptor beta chains listed next were all sequenced from one sample in a study of blood T cell repertoires in COVID-19 (dated by TCRdb to 2018 to 2020). The library was made by the immunoSEQ multiplex PCR assay. Sourced from immuneACCESS, this table was stored by TCRdb with only in-frame sequences that have V and J called. A share of the clones is absent; for the studies checked, an unresolved V gene accounts for under half, and the remainder has no known explanation. For this sample the table gives 200,000 or so clones, of which approximately 83% were detected only once. The ten most abundant clones make up 2% to 2.5% of the sample. The material sequenced was peripheral blood. These receptor sequences come from a woman aged 55-69 years with acute or convalescent COVID-19.

Here the CDR3 reads CASSEQGLTEAFF. The CDR3 DNA reads as TGTGCCAGCAGTGAGCAGGGGTTGACTGAAGCTTTCTTT. V is TRBV2 and J is TRBJ1-1, with a possible D match to TRBD1 (6 bases). The CDR3 contains 13 residues. V dropped 3 bases and J dropped 5 bases, with 10 bases sitting between them. Looked up from germline, CDR1 is SNHLY and CDR2 is FYNNEI.

This clone was detected only once. The genes are TRBV11-3 and TRBJ2-3; 9 bases fit TRBD2. From germline, CDR1 is SGHNT and CDR2 YENEEA. The CDR3 is 16 amino acids. Losses at the gene ends were 1 base for V and 3 bases for J; bases not matched to a gene: 5. CDR3 protein: CASSLGLAGGTDTQYF. CDR3 coding DNA: TGTGCCAGCAGCTTAGGCCTGGCGGGGGGGACAGATACGCAGTATTTT.

The chain is built from TRBV28 and TRBJ2-3; D remains unclear. Germline loops: CDR1 MDHEN, CDR2 SYDVKM. Trimming shortened V by 3 bases and J by 3 bases, and 7 bases separated the two germline ends. This CDR3 spans 13 amino acids. CDR3 sequence: CASSLRSTDTQYF. In DNA form, the CDR3 reads TGTGCCAGCAGTTTGAGAAGTACAGATACGCAGTATTTT.

The chain joins TRBV6-5 to TRBJ2-1; 14 positions match TRBD2. CDR3 length: 14 residues. Trimming cost V 7 bases and J 8 bases; bases outside gene matches: 4. Germline CDR1 MNHEY, CDR2 SVGAGI. The CDR3 nucleotides are TGTGCCAGCATAAGGACTAGCGGGGGGTATGAGCAGTTCTTC. This gives the protein CASIRTSGGYEQFF.

This rearrangement joins TRBV30 to TRBJ1-5; TRBD1 matches 7 bases. Germline CDR1 is GTSNPN and CDR2 is SVGIG (reference sequence). This CDR3 region has 14 residues. The J segment lost 4 bases and the V segment lost 5 bases, leaving 8 bases of the junction unmatched. Here the CDR3 DNA reads TGTGCCTGGGGACGACAGGGAGCGAATCAGCCCCAGCATTTT. Encoded protein: CAWGRQGANQPQHF.

The chain joins TRBV5-1 to TRBJ2-1; 9 nucleotides match TRBD2. The germline V gene has CDR1 SGHRS and CDR2 YFSETQ. The CDR3 runs to 18 residues. J lost 9 bases, V lost 0 bases, and 16 bases had no gene match. The CDR3 protein is CASSLESPRAGGGSEQFF. Here the CDR3 DNA reads TGCGCCAGCAGCTTGGAATCCCCCCGGGCGGGGGGGGGCTCTGAGCAGTTCTTC.

The rearrangement uses TRBV3-1 (or the pseudogene TRBV3-2) and TRBJ2-3, with a tentative D call TRBD1 (8 bases). This CDR3 comprises 18 residues. Germline CDR1 and CDR2: LGHDT and YNNKEL (reference sequence). V lost 1 base to trimming and J lost 2 bases, with 19 bases between them. This chain's CDR3 is CASSQGTGFGGYTDTQYF. The CDR3 DNA reads as TGTGCCAGCAGCCAAGGGACAGGGTTCGGGGGGTACACAGATACGCAGTATTTT.

The CDR3 spells CASSFMGASGELFF. The CDR3 nucleotides are TGTGCCAGCAGCTTTATGGGGGCGTCCGGGGAGCTGTTTTTT. V is TRBV7-2 and J is TRBJ2-2; the D gene is possibly TRBD1 (6 bases). V was trimmed by 3 bases and J by 6 bases, leaving 11 bases between them. Germline assignment: CDR1 SGHTA and CDR2 FQGNSA. This CDR3 has 14 amino acids.

The chain is built from TRBV7-9 and TRBJ1-1; TRBD1 matches 7 bases. The CDR3 spans 13 residues. Germline V gene sequence: CDR1 SEHNR, CDR2 FQNEAQ (reference sequence). Losses at the gene ends were 1 base for V and 7 bases for J; bases not matched to a gene: 3. The CDR3: CASSLGRGDEAFF. CDR3 sequence (DNA): TGTGCCAGCAGCTTAGGCAGGGGGGATGAAGCTTTCTTT. The full variable domain, completed using reference TRBV7-9 and TRBJ1-1, is DTGVSQNPRHKITKRGQNVTFRCDPISEHNRLYWYRQTLGQGPEFLTYFQNEAQLEKSRLLSDRFSAERPKGSFSTLEIQRTEQGDSAMYLCASSLGRGDEAFFGQGTRLTVV.